Sequencing of this TCR beta chain was carried out in a study of cytomegalovirus exposure and HLA in healthy donors. Study-level background: The same platform as the approximately 670 first-cohort repertoires was used for the 95 to 150 validation repertoires, a later analysis reported. General study results and limits: Specific recognition of CMV antigens was confirmed in vitro for a few chains (all CMV-associated).

It was the roughly 130-subject validation cohort, separate from the roughly 700-subject first cohort, to which the donors belonged. This table comes from immunoSEQ multiplex PCR, and its TCRdb copy is limited to in-frame clones, with some not included. The profile covers 150,000 to 200,000 clones, with almost 85% appearing a single time and 10% taken by the ten largest. In the case of this clone: The antigen remains undetermined.

CDR1 and CDR2 from the germline V gene are LNHDA and SQIVND (reference sequence). V lost 5 bases, J lost 6 bases, and 10 bases lay in between. This CDR3 is 12 amino acids long. The sample was PBMCs. The sequence was collected from a man aged 25-40 years in good health and CMV-seropositive. The chain employs TRBV19 and TRBJ1-2; D perhaps matches TRBD1 (5 bases). CDR3 residues: CASSPGPDGYTF. The DNA of the CDR3 is TGTGCCAGTAGTCCAGGGCCTGATGGCTACACCTTC.